The present TCR beta chain was sequenced within a study of cytomegalovirus exposure and HLA in healthy donors. Looking at the study overall: Some 85 million unique TCRs from HLA-typed donors were held in an early data release. Study results and limitations: Altogether, about 160 TCR beta chains were recorded as cytomegalovirus-associated. In a later analysis, a missense DCLRE1C variant was linked to TCR beta V- and J-gene trimming. HLA alleles were associated with around 17,000 TCR beta sequences in a later analysis at 0.05 false discovery rate.

A note on this clone: Its antigen remains unidentified.

Germline CDR1 is MNHNS and CDR2 is SASEGT. The CDR3 consists of 15 residues. Amplification used 60 Vbeta primers and 13 Jbeta primers. Repertoires were generated with immunoSEQ multiplex PCR, while TCRdb's copy carries only in-frame clones and drops some. Here the sample spans 95,000 or so clones, around 70% being singletons. This sequence was found in a woman aged 45 to 65 in good health and CMV-seropositive. J is TRBJ2-5 and V is TRBV6-1; TRBD1 matches 8 bases. The better agreement between TRBJ2-7 and the DNA end casts doubt on the J call. Sample: PBMCs. The CDR3 DNA follows: TGTGCCAGCAGTACTACATGGGACAGGTCCTACGAGCAGTACTTC. Translating it yields CASSTTWDRSYEQYF.